This passage covers 32 T cell receptor beta chains from one sample sequenced in a study of tumor-infiltrating lymphocytes in primary liver carcinoma. Researchers drew blood RNA from unsorted whole blood and extracted germline DNA as well. Starting from 400 to 500 ng of total RNA, TCR beta cDNA was produced with a primer in the constant region. Libraries of TCR beta came from three nested multiplex PCR rounds with slightly modified ARM-PCR. With TRBV1-TRBV30 forward primers and a C-beta reverse primer, the first two PCR rounds were run for around 11 cycles each. MiXCR was run by TCRdb on the multiplex PCR reads, yielding one entry per CDR3 protein. The profile shows 300,000 to 400,000 distinct CDR3 sequences, roughly 61% of them singletons. Sequenced: peripheral blood. The receptors were gathered from a man aged 35 to 55 with primary liver carcinoma and hepatitis B virus infection.

V usage is TRBV5-1 and J usage is TRBJ2-2; TRBD1 agrees at 10 bases. The CDR3 spans 16 residues. Germline CDR1 reads SGHRS; CDR2 reads YFSETQ. V lost 4 bases and J lost 1; bases outside the gene matches: 4. For the CDR3, the DNA is TGCGCCAGCAGCGTCGGACAGGGGGGGAACACCGGGGAGCTGTTTTTT. Its translation is CASSVGQGGNTGELFF.

This clonotype was seen many times. The genes are TRBV6-5 and TRBJ1-5, with D unresolved. The ends were cut back, 4 bases at V and 0 bases at J, with 10 bases in the middle. Germline assignment: CDR1 MNHEY and CDR2 SVGAGI. This CDR3 contains 15 residues. CDR3 sequence (DNA): TGTGCCAGCAGTTTAAACAGCTATAGCAATCAGCCCCAGCATTTT. This codes for CASSLNSYSNQPQHF.

The rearrangement links TRBV6-5 to TRBJ2-1; TRBD1 is a possible D gene (6 bases). CDR1 and CDR2 (germline): MNHEY, SVGAGI. Trimming removed 5 bases from V and 9 bases from J, with 11 bases in between. The CDR3 runs to 12 residues. CDR3 DNA: TGTGCCAGCAGTCAAAACAGGGCTGAGCAGTTCTTC. It codes for CASSQNRAEQFF.

To note about this clonotype: A read error may account for a junction end that differs from germline. The chain employs TRBV11-2 and TRBJ2-3; TRBD2 matches 7 bases. The germline V gene has CDR1 SGHAT and CDR2 FQNNGV. The CDR3 sequence is 16 residues long. The CDR3 spells CSSSLLASGVSDTQYF. The DNA of the CDR3 is TGTTCCAGCAGCTTACTGGCCAGCGGGGTGTCAGATACGCAGTATTTT.

This clonotype has a handful of counts. V gene TRBV28 combines with J gene TRBJ2-5; D could derive from TRBD1 or TRBD2 (5 bases each). Deletions cut 4 bases from V and 4 bases from J, with 16 bases between. The CDR3 consists of 15 residues. The germline V gene encodes CDR1 MDHEN and CDR2 SYDVKM. The CDR3 protein is CASSYRGLALETQYF. The CDR3 bases are TGTGCCAGCAGTTATAGGGGCTTAGCGTTAGAGACCCAGTACTTC.

In regard to this clonotype: The junction differs from germline at one of its ends, possibly a read error. The J gene is TRBJ2-7, the V gene TRBV4-1; weak D call: TRBD2 (6 bases). There are 13 residues in the CDR3. Germline assignment: CDR1 MGHRA and CDR2 YSYEKL. CDR3 DNA: TGCGCCAGCAGCCAAGATACCCAGCGGGCCCTTAGCTTC. It translates to CASSQDTQRALSF.

This clonotype came up a few times. This CDR3 is CATSEGGQGLNEQFF. CDR3 nucleotides: TGTGCCACCAGTGAGGGGGGACAGGGGCTCAATGAGCAGTTCTTC. This chain uses TRBV24-1 with TRBJ2-1; 10 nucleotides match TRBD1. CDR1 is KGHDR and CDR2 is SFDVKD in the germline V gene. The J segment lost 6 bases and the V segment lost 4 bases, leaving 5 bases of the junction unmatched. The CDR3 has 15 residues.

To note about this clonotype: Sequence at one end of the junction differs from germline and may be a read error. V usage is TRBV11-3 and J usage is TRBJ2-5, with D unclear. This CDR3 comprises 13 residues. Germline CDR1 and CDR2: SGHNT and YENEEA. CDR3 protein: CASSWGSRETQYF. The CDR3 DNA is TGTGCCAGCAGCTGGGGATCCCGAGAGACCCAATACTTC.

The V gene is TRBV6-2 or TRBV6-3, the J gene TRBJ2-7; D uncertain. In germline, CDR1 is MNHEY, CDR2 SVGEGT. The CDR3 runs to 13 residues. V shed 7 bases and J shed 3 bases, with 13 bases lying between them. The CDR3 bases are TGTGCCAGCAAAGGAACGGTGGGCTACGAGCAGTACTTC. It codes for CASKGTVGYEQYF.

CDR3 amino acids: CATSDGTRGNTGELFF. The CDR3 nucleotides are TGTGCCACCAGTGACGGGACTAGGGGTAACACCGGGGAGCTGTTTTTT. The rearrangement joins TRBV24-1 to TRBJ2-2; TRBD2 matches at 8 bases. The CDR3 runs to 16 residues. Germline CDR1 reads KGHDR; CDR2 reads SFDVKD. V lost 4 bases, J lost 2 bases, and 5 bases stayed unmatched.

The chain carries TRBV20-1 and TRBJ2-6, with TRBD1 as a possible D gene (6 bases). Trimming shortened V by 1 base and J by 1 base, and 11 bases separated the two germline ends. Germline assignment: CDR1 DFQATT and CDR2 SNEGSKA (reference sequence). This CDR3 is 16 amino acids long. The chain's CDR3 is CSARAPTGSGANVLTF. The CDR3 DNA reads as TGCAGTGCTAGAGCACCTACAGGGTCTGGGGCCAACGTCCTGACTTTC.

This clonotype was recorded many times. This chain uses TRBV5-6 with TRBJ2-7; D possibly uses TRBD1 or TRBD2 (6 bases each). Germline CDR1 and CDR2: SGHDT and YYEEEE. Trimming stripped 4 bases from V and 5 bases from J, with 16 bases between. The CDR3 contains 14 residues. CDR3 loop: CASSLRFGGHEQYF. In DNA, the CDR3 is TGTGCCAGCAGCCTACGCTTCGGGGGCCACGAGCAGTACTTC.

For this clonotype: A much larger clone is a single base away; this may be a read error. The chain has TRBV6-1 and TRBJ2-7, with D possibly TRBD1 on 5 matching bases. Trimming cost V 2 bases and J 0 bases, with 14 bases left between them. This CDR3 is 16 amino acids long. Germline assignment: CDR1 MNHNS and CDR2 SASEGT. The CDR3 nucleotides are TGTGCCAGCAGTGAACACCTAACAGGAGACTCCTACGAGCAGTACTTC. Protein product: CASSEHLTGDSYEQYF.

Remarks on this clonotype: Germline is not matched at one junction end, which may reflect a read error. V and J are TRBV11-3 and TRBJ2-7; D is unresolved. Germline lookup yields CDR1 SGHNT and CDR2 YENEEA. This CDR3 region has 13 residues. CDR3 nucleotide sequence: TGTGCCGGCAGTTCCGAACATCTCAACGAGCAGTACTTC. Translated: CAGSSEHLNEQYF.

Comment on this clonotype: A much more abundant neighbour one base away suggests this may be a read error. V and J are TRBV6-6 and TRBJ2-1; 10 nucleotides line up with TRBD2. This CDR3 is built from 16 residues. Per germline, CDR1 MNHNY and CDR2 SVGAGI (reference sequence). CDR3 region: CASNDRLAGAYSEQFF. The CDR3 DNA follows: TGTGCCAGCAACGATCGGCTAGCGGGGGCGTACAGTGAGCAGTTCTTC.

Comment on this clonotype: The junction differs from germline at one of its ends, possibly a read error. This chain links TRBV11-2 with TRBJ2-6, with D possibly being TRBD1 (5 bases). The CDR3 spans 14 residues. Germline CDR1 SGHAT, CDR2 FQNNGV. The CDR3 loop is CASNSLFGANVLAF. In DNA, the CDR3 is TGTGCCAGCAACTCTCTCTTTGGGGCCAACGTCCTGGCTTTC.

In its sample, this clonotype was seen many times. The rearrangement links TRBV10-3 to TRBJ2-5; 12 bases match TRBD2. V lost 3 bases and J lost 5; bases outside the gene matches: 1. The CDR3 length is 14 residues. Germline CDR1 reads ENHRY; CDR2 reads SYGVKD. The CDR3 protein is CAISDLAGGETQYF. The CDR3 coding sequence is TGTGCCATCAGTGACCTAGCGGGGGGGGAGACCCAGTACTTC.

Turning to this clonotype: The junction departs from the called germline gene at one end, perhaps through a read error. The V and J genes are TRBV6-5 and TRBJ2-1; 8 positions agree with TRBD2. The CDR3 covers 19 residues. The germline V gene has CDR1 MNHEY and CDR2 SVGAGI. CDR3 amino acids: CASSYTGGTGVIKDNEQSF. In DNA form, the CDR3 reads TGTGCCAGCAGTTATACGGGGGGGACGGGGGTTATTAAGGACAATGAGCAGTCCTTC.

This clonotype has a count of ten or more. V is TRBV12-3 or TRBV12-4 and J is TRBJ2-1, with 9 nucleotides matching TRBD2. The CDR3 extends over 15 amino acids. V gave up 1 base and J gave up 5 bases; unmatched junction bases: 3. CDR3 protein: CASSLVREGDNEQFF. Here the CDR3 DNA reads TGTGCCAGCAGTTTAGTGCGGGAGGGAGACAATGAGCAGTTCTTC.

This clonotype was detected a few times. The chain employs TRBV4-1 and TRBJ1-2; a possible D gene is TRBD1 (5 bases). Germline V gene lookup returns CDR1 MGHRA and CDR2 YSYEKL. This CDR3 has 15 residues. V lost 0 bases and J 0 bases, leaving 8 bases between the germline ends. The DNA of the CDR3 is TGCGCCAGCAGCCAAGAATCCAGGGCTAACTATGGCTACACCTTC. Translated: CASSQESRANYGYTF.

With respect to this clonotype: The conserved closing phenylalanine or tryptophan is absent in this CDR3, likely reflecting a read error. This chain links TRBV11-2 with TRBJ2-7; TRBD2 matches at 12 bases. This CDR3 region has 15 residues. The germline CDR1 and CDR2 sequences are SGHAT and FQNNGV. The CDR3 DNA reads as TGTGCCGGCAGCTTAGGACTAGCGGGAAACTACGAGCAGTACTCC. Translating gives CAGSLGLAGNYEQYS.

The chain carries TRBV7-9 and TRBJ1-1, with unresolved D. V was trimmed by 2 bases and J by 1 base, leaving 8 bases between them. The CDR3 runs to 14 residues. The germline V gene has CDR1 SEHNR and CDR2 FQNEAQ (reference sequence). The CDR3 sequence is CASSLTPPNTEAFF. DNA of the CDR3: TGTGCCAGCAGCTTAACTCCGCCGAACACTGAAGCTTTCTTT.

Regarding this clonotype: This clone may be a read error of a much larger clone one base away. This rearrangement joins TRBV12-3 or TRBV12-4 to TRBJ1-1, with 8 bases that match TRBD1. V lost 6 bases and J lost 0; bases outside the gene matches: 12. This CDR3 contains 17 residues. This chain's CDR3 is CASSSGRGLSLNTEAFF. The DNA for the CDR3 is TGTGCCAGCAGCTCTGGCAGGGGGCTTAGTTTGAACACTGAAGCTTTCTTT.

In this sample, this clonotype turned up many times. The chain couples TRBV11-2 to TRBJ1-3; unclear D gene. CDR3 size: 17 residues. Germline V gene sequence: CDR1 SGHAT, CDR2 FQNNGV. V lost 1 base and J lost 3, with 16 bases in between. CDR3 protein: CASSLVARKRVGNTIYF. The CDR3 DNA reads TGTGCCAGCAGCTTAGTAGCGAGGAAGAGGGTTGGAAACACCATATATTTT.

In its sample, this clonotype was seen once. A much larger clone differs from this one at a single base, so this may be a read error. The chain recombines TRBV4-2 with TRBJ2-7, with TRBD1 identical over 10 bases. V lost 1 base to trimming and J lost 3 bases; unmatched junction nucleotides: 6. CDR1 is LGHNA and CDR2 is YNFKEQ in the germline V gene. The CDR3 contains 16 residues. CDR3 nucleotide sequence: TGTGCCAGCAGCCAAGCCGGGACAGGGGCAGGCTACGAGCAGTACTTC. This codes for CASSQAGTGAGYEQYF.

This clonotype showed up many times. The chain combines TRBV6-2 or TRBV6-3 with TRBJ1-2; D gene uncertain. The CDR3 extends over 14 amino acids. Trimming stripped 4 bases from V and 8 bases from J, with 17 bases between. Germline V gives CDR1 MNHEY, CDR2 SVGEGT. Here the CDR3 DNA reads TGTGCCAGCAGTTCGTTTGGCAGGAACTTGGGCTACACCTTC. Encoded protein: CASSSFGRNLGYTF.

As concerns this clonotype: One base away lies a much larger clone, so this may be a sequencing read error. The CDR3 DNA sequence: TGTGCCAGCAGCCAGGACAGGGTCAATGAGCAGTTCTTC. It codes for CASSQDRVNEQFF. The chain employs TRBV7-3 and TRBJ2-1; 8 nucleotides agree with TRBD1. The junction had 3 bases not matched to a gene; V was cut back by 5 bases and J by 6 bases. From germline, CDR1 is SGHTA and CDR2 FQGTGA. This CDR3 is 13 amino acids long.

This clonotype was observed at least ten times. This chain uses TRBV6-5 with TRBJ1-1; the D gene is possibly TRBD1 (6 bases). CDR1 and CDR2 from the germline V gene are MNHEY and SVGAGI. The CDR3 has 13 amino acids. The V and J ends lost 5 bases and 5 bases respectively, with 12 bases between them. The CDR3 coding sequence is TGTGCCAGCAGTCCACAGGGTGGGACTGAAGCTTTCTTT. It specifies CASSPQGGTEAFF.

V is TRBV5-5 and J is TRBJ2-7; a weak D match, TRBD1 (5 bases). V was pared by 3 bases and J by 5 bases, with 12 bases between. The germline V gene encodes CDR1 SGHKS and CDR2 YYEKEE (reference sequence). The CDR3 has 13 residues. CDR3 nucleotide sequence: TGTGCCAGCAGCTATAAGCCAGGGAACGAGCAGTACTTC. This sequence encodes CASSYKPGNEQYF.

The chain joins TRBV6-1 to TRBJ2-3; no firm D call. Trimming left V 10 bases short and J 8 bases short, with 19 bases between. The CDR3 runs 13 residues. From germline, CDR1 is MNHNS and CDR2 SASEGT. The CDR3 DNA is TGTGCCACCGGCTCCGGAGCAAGGAGTACGCAGTATTTT. It specifies CATGSGARSTQYF.

This clonotype has only one observation. This may come from a read error, since a much larger clone is one base off. The V call is TRBV4-1, the J call TRBJ1-3; D not resolved. From germline, CDR1 is MGHRA and CDR2 YSYEKL. This CDR3 spans 17 amino acids. This CDR3 is CTSSQANTPVGGNTIYF. The CDR3 coding sequence is TGCACCAGCAGCCAAGCTAATACTCCGGTAGGAGGAAACACCATATATTTT.

On this clonotype: This sequence may be a read error, since a much larger clone differs from it by one base. This chain connects TRBV6-6 to TRBJ2-3; D remains unclear. Germline values: CDR1 MNHNY, CDR2 SVGAGI (reference sequence). Trimming stripped 7 bases from V and 6 bases from J, with 8 bases between. The CDR3 has 11 residues. CDR3 in amino acids: CASTLEDTQYF. For the CDR3, the DNA is TGTGCCAGCACTTTGGAGGATACGCAGTATTTT.